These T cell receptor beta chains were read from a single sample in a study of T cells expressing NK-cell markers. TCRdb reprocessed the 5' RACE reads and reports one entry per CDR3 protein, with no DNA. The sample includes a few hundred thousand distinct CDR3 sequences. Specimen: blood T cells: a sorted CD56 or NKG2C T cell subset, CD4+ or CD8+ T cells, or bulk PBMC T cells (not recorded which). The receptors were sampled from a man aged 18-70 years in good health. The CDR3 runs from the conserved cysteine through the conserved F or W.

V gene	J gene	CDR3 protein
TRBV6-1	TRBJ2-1	CASSRDRDPYNEQFF
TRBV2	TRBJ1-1	CASNTFMNTEAFF
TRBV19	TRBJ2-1	CASSIFSPGNEQFF
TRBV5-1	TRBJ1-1	CASSSGRVGSNTEAFF
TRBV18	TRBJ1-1	CASSLNGRNTEAFF
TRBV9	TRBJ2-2	CASSFRASRNGELFF
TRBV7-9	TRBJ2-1	CASSRNTGQVENEQFF
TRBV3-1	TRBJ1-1	CASTQSGTKGTNTEAFF
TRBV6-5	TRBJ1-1	CASSYRRYTEAFF
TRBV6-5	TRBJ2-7	CASSNKGQGGYEQYF
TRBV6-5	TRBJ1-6	CASSYSNRGNSPLHF
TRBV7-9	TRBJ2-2	CASSFRAPGGIGELFF